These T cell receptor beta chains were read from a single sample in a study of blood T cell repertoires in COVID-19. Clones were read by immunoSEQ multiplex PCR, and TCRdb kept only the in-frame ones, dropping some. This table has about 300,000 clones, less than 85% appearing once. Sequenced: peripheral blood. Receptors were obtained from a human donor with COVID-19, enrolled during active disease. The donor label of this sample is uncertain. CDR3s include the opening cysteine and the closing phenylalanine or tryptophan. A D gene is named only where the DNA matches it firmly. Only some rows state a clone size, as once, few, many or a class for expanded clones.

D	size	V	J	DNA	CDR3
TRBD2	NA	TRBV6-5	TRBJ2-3	TGTGCCAGCAGTTACGGGGGACTAGCAGCAGATACGCAGTATTTT	CASSYGGLAADTQYF
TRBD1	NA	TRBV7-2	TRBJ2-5	TGTGCCAGCAGCTTACCCCGGGGACAGGGTCAAGAGACCCAGTACTTC	CASSLPRGQGQETQYF
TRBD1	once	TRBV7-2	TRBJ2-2	TGTGCCAGCAGCAGACAGGGGCCCACCGGGGAGCTGTTTTTT	CASSRQGPTGELFF
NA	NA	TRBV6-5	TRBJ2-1	TGTGCCAGCAGTTACTCGGGCGGGTCCTACAATGAGCAGTTCTTC	CASSYSGGSYNEQFF
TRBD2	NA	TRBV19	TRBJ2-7	TGTGCCAGTAGTAGCGGGAGGTCGGGTGAGCAGTACTTC	CASSSGRSGEQYF
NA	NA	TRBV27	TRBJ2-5	TGTGCCAGCAGTTTAAGGGCAGGGCAGCCTCGGGAGACCCAGTACTTC	CASSLRAGQPRETQYF
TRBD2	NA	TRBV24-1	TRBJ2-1	TGTGCCACCAGTCCCTCTAGCGGGAGCTCCTACAATGAGCAGTTCTTC	CATSPSSGSSYNEQFF
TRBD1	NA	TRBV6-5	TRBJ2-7	TGTGCCAGCAGTTATCCGCCGACAGGGGTGATGGGGTACTTC	CASSYPPTGVMGYF
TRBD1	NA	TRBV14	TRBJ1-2	TGTGCCAGCAGCCCTACAGGGGGCTCGACTGGCTACACCTTC	CASSPTGGSTGYTF
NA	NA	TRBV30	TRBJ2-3	TGTGCCTGGAACAGGGTGGGCACAGATACGCAGTATTTT	CAWNRVGTDTQYF
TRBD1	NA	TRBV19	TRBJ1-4	TGTGCCAGTTCGACAGGGGGCGCAACTAATGAAAAACTGTTTTTT	CASSTGGATNEKLFF
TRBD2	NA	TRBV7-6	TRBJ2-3	TGTGCCAGCAGCACCGGGACTAGCGGGAGAATGGATACGCAGTATTTT	CASSTGTSGRMDTQYF
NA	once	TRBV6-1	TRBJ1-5	TGTGCCAGCAGTGAAGCACGGGGGTCCGGTCAGCCCCAGCATTTT	CASSEARGSGQPQHF
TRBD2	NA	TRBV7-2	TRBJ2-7	TGTGCCAGCAGCTCCCAAACCGGGACTAGCGGGAGAGAGCAGTACTTC	CASSSQTGTSGREQYF
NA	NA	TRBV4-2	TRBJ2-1	TGTGCCAGCAGTGCCAGGGGAGAGTATTCCTACAATGAGCAGTTCTTC	CASSARGEYSYNEQFF
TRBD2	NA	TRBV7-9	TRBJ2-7	TGTGCCAGCAGCCCCGGGGGGCTAGCGGGAAGAAGGGAGTACTTC	CASSPGGLAGRREYF
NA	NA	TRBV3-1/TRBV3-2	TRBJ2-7	TGTGCCAGCAGCCAAGATCCGGTAGGGAGCGAGCAGTACTTC	CASSQDPVGSEQYF
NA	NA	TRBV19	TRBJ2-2	TGTGCCAGTAACTCGCCCGGGTCAAGGGAGCTGTTTTTT	CASNSPGSRELFF
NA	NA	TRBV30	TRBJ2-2	TGTGCCTGGAGTGTACGGGGTGCCGGGGAGCTGTTTTTT	CAWSVRGAGELFF
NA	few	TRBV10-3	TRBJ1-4	TGTGCCATCAGTGAGTGGCACAGCACTAATGAAAAACTGTTTTTT	CAISEWHSTNEKLFF
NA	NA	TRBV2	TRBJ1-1	TGTGCCAGCAGCGGGGATCAGAACACTGAAGCTTTCTTT	CASSGDQNTEAFF
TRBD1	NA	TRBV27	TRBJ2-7	TGTGCCAGCAGTTCACCGGGACAGGGGTATTCGGAGCAGTACTTC	CASSSPGQGYSEQYF
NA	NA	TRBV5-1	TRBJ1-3	TGCGCCAGCAGCTTGTCGGGGCCTGGGAGGACTGGAAACACCATATATTTT	CASSLSGPGRTGNTIYF
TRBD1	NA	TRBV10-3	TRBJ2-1	TGTGCCATCAGTGAGTCGACCGGGACAGCCTACAATGAGCAGTTCTTC	CAISESTGTAYNEQFF
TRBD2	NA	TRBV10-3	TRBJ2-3	TGTGCCATCAGTCCTGATAGCGGGATGACAGATACGCAGTATTTT	CAISPDSGMTDTQYF
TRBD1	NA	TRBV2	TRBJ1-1	TGTGCCAGCAGGGGAGACAGGGTGGCGTGGGGCACTGAAGCTTTCTTT	CASRGDRVAWGTEAFF
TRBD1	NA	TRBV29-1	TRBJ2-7	TGCAGCGCCCGGACAGGGGCGGGCGAGCAGTACTTC	CSARTGAGEQYF
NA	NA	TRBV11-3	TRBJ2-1	TGTGCCAGCAGCTTCTCGTCTTCTACTGAGCAGTTCTTC	CASSFSSSTEQFF
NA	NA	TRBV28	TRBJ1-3	TGTGCCAGCAGCTTGCCGGGAACCATATATTTT	CASSLPGTIYF
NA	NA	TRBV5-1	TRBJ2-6	TGCGCCAGCAGCCCGGACAGCTCTGGGGCCAACGTCCTGACTTTC	CASSPDSSGANVLTF
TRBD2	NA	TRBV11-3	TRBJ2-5	TGTGCCAGCAGCCGCGGCTTGGGACTAGCGGGAGTGGGGGAGACCCAGTACTTC	CASSRGLGLAGVGETQYF
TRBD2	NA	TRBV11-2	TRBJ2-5	TGTGCCAGCAGCCCCGGGACTAGCGGAAGGGAGACCCAGTACTTC	CASSPGTSGRETQYF
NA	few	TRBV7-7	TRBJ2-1	TGTGCTAGCAGCTTGGGGGGACAGCTATACAATGAGCAGTTCTTC	CASSLGGQLYNEQFF
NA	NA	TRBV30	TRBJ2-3	TGTGCCTGGAGCCCCAATCGGGACACAGATACGCAGTATTTT	CAWSPNRDTDTQYF
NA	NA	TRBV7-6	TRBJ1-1	TGTGCCAGCAGTGAACAGGGAAGCACTGAAGCTTTCTTT	CASSEQGSTEAFF
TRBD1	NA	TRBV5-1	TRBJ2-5	TGCGCCAGCGAGGGACAGGTGGGGGAGACCCAGTACTTC	CASEGQVGETQYF
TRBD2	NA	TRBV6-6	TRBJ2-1	TGTGCCAGCAGTTGGACTAGCGGGAGCTCCTACAATGAGCAGTTCTTC	CASSWTSGSSYNEQFF
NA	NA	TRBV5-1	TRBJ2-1	TGCGCCAGCAGCTTGGGGCCTACTACCAATGAGCAGTTCTTC	CASSLGPTTNEQFF
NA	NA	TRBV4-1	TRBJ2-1	TGCGCCAGCACCCCCGATCTCCGAGGGACAATCGAGCAGTTCTTC	CASTPDLRGTIEQFF
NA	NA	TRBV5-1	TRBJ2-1	TGCGCCAGCAGCTTTGGCGGGGTCTCCTACAATGAGCAGTTCTTC	CASSFGGVSYNEQFF
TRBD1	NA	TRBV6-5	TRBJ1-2	TGTGCCAGCAGTTGGACAGGGTCTGGCTATGGCTACACCTTC	CASSWTGSGYGYTF
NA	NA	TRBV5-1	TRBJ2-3	TGCGCCAGCAGCTTGGAGGCTGAGAGCAGGGCGCAGTATTTT	CASSLEAESRAQYF
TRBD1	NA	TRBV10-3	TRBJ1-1	TGTGCCATCAGGAAGACAGGGATGGTTACTGAAGCTTTCTTT	CAIRKTGMVTEAFF
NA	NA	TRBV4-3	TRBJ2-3	TGCGCCAGCAGCCCAAACGCGGGGGCCGCAGATACGCAGTATTTT	CASSPNAGAADTQYF
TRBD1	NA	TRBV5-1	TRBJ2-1	TGCGCCAGCAGCTTGGGACAGGGGTCCTACAATGAGCAGTTCTTC	CASSLGQGSYNEQFF
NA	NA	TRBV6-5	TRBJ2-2	TGTGCCAGCGGAGGGGCTTCTTACACCGGGGAGCTGTTTTTT	CASGGASYTGELFF
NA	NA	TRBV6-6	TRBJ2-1	TGTGCCAGCAGTGGGCGGGACCATGTGAATGAGCAGTTCTTC	CASSGRDHVNEQFF
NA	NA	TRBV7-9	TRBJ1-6	TGTGCCAGCAGCCCGGATAGCGTGAATTCACCCCTCCACTTT	CASSPDSVNSPLHF
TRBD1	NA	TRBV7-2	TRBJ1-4	TGTGCCAGCAGCCCAAGGACAGGGGAAGGTGAAAAACTGTTTTTT	CASSPRTGEGEKLFF
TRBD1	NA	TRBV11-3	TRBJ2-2	TGTGCCAGCAGCTCAGGGGGCTTGAACACCGGGGAGCTGTTTTTT	CASSSGGLNTGELFF
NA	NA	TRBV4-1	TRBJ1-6	TGCGCCAGCAGCCAGACGGAGAATTCACCCCTCCACTTT	CASSQTENSPLHF
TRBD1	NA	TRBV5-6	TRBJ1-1	TGTGCCAGCAGCTTGGGGGGACAGGGGTTAGTCACTGAAGCTTTCTTT	CASSLGGQGLVTEAFF
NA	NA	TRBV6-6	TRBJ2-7	TGTGCTGCGGGACGGGGGCAGTACTTC	CAAGRGQYF
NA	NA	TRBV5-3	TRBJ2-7	TGTGCCAGAAGCTTGCGCAGGACTTCCTACGAGCAGTACTTC	CARSLRRTSYEQYF
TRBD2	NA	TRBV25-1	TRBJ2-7	TGTGCCAGCAGTGACCCCTCTAGCGGGAGACCCTACGAGCAGTACTTC	CASSDPSSGRPYEQYF
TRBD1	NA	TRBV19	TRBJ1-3	TGTGCCAGTAGGACCGGGACAGGGGGCCTCTCTGGAAACACCATATATTTT	CASRTGTGGLSGNTIYF
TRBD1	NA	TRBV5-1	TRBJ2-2	TGCGCCAGCAGCTCCGACAGGGGATCAGACGGGGAGCTGTTTTTT	CASSSDRGSDGELFF
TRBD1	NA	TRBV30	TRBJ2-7	TGTGCCTGGGGCCCCGGACAGGGCGGGTACGAGCAGTACTTC	CAWGPGQGGYEQYF
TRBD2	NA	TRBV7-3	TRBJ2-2	TGTGCCAGCAGTTTCGGGCTAGCGGGAGTCAACACCGGGGAGCTGTTTTTT	CASSFGLAGVNTGELFF
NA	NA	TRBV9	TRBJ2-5	TGTGCCAGCAGCGTAGTTGGCAGGCTGGGAGAGACCCAGTACTTC	CASSVVGRLGETQYF